The rows below give T cell receptor beta chains drawn from one sample of a study of T cell repertoires in cytomegalovirus infection. The antigens these receptors bind are not known. MiXCR was run by TCRdb on the reads, yielding one entry per CDR3 protein. The sample records approximately 990,000 distinct CDR3 sequences, around 31% being singletons. The source material was cultured CD8+ T cells from PBMCs, sampled from culture after CMV antigen stimulation. The receptor source for this set is a human donor in good health (CMV status not recorded). Some clones in this sample may be carry-over from other donors' samples. The CDR3 runs from the conserved cysteine through the conserved F or W. D genes are given only for firm matches. Not every row has a clone size; where given, it reads once, few, many or a size class.

CDR3 protein	CDR3 DNA	V gene	clone size	J gene	D gene
CASSWGVERETQYF	TGTGCCAGCAGTTGGGGAGTAGAGAGGGAGACCCAGTACTTC	TRBV6-2/TRBV6-3	NA	TRBJ2-5	NA
CASSEELALSTDTQYF	TGTGCCAGCAGTGAAGAATTAGCTCTCTCCACAGATACGCAGTATTTT	TRBV6-1	NA	TRBJ2-3	NA
CASSLYWAAQETQYF	TGTGCCAGCAGCTTATATTGGGCAGCCCAAGAGACCCAGTACTTC	TRBV7-9	many	TRBJ2-5	NA
CASSSDQFTDTQYF	TGTGCCAGCAGTTCGGACCAGTTCACAGATACGCAGTATTTT	TRBV12-3/TRBV12-4	NA	TRBJ2-3	NA
CSVRDITDTQYF	TGCAGCGTGAGGGACATCACAGATACGCAGTATTTT	TRBV29-1	few	TRBJ2-3	NA
CASSFLGPETQYF	TGTGCCAGCAGTTTTCTGGGGCCCGAGACCCAGTACTTC	TRBV12-3/TRBV12-4	few	TRBJ2-5	NA
CASSLAGGATGELFF	TGTGCCAGCAGTTTAGCGGGGGGGGCCACCGGGGAGCTGTTTTTT	TRBV12-3/TRBV12-4	few	TRBJ2-2	NA
CASSYQRGTGSSYNEQFF	TGTGCCAGCAGTTACCAACGAGGGACAGGGAGCTCCTACAATGAGCAGTTCTTC	TRBV6-5	few	TRBJ2-1	TRBD1
CASSFPGWNEQFF	TGTGCCAGCAGCTTTCCTGGATGGAATGAGCAGTTCTTC	TRBV7-9	few	TRBJ2-1	NA
CASSYSGPPNEQFF	TGTGCCAGCAGTTACTCGGGCCCGCCGAATGAGCAGTTCTTC	TRBV6-5	few	TRBJ2-1	NA
CASRNPTGGTSGNTIYF	TGTGCCAGCAGAAACCCTACCGGAGGTACCTCTGGAAACACCATATATTTT	TRBV6-2/TRBV6-3	NA	TRBJ1-3	NA
CASSQEWQGQETQYF	TGCGCCAGCAGCCAAGAATGGCAGGGACAAGAGACCCAGTACTTC	TRBV4-3	NA	TRBJ2-5	NA
CASSVGGGRQPQHF	TGTGCCAGCAGCGTGGGAGGGGGGCGTCAGCCCCAGCATTTT	TRBV5-6	NA	TRBJ1-5	NA
CASSYGLLREQYF	TGTGCCAGCAGTTACGGTCTTTTACGCGAGCAGTACTTC	TRBV6-5	few	TRBJ2-7	NA
CSALTGNYGYTF	TGCAGCGCCCTGACAGGGAACTATGGCTACACCTTC	TRBV29-1	NA	TRBJ1-2	TRBD1
CASSIGETGMETQYF	TGTGCCAGTAGTATAGGGGAAACAGGGATGGAGACCCAGTACTTC	TRBV19	once	TRBJ2-5	NA
CASSHGQGIYSEQFF	TGTGCCAGCAGCCATGGACAGGGGATATACTCTGAGCAGTTCTTC	TRBV5-6	NA	TRBJ2-1	TRBD1
CASSFLSGVGYTF	TGTGCCAGCAGCTTTCTTTCCGGGGTCGGCTACACCTTC	TRBV7-9	few	TRBJ1-2	NA
CASSLMRNSFTPQETQYF	TGTGCCAGCAGTTTAATGCGAAACTCGTTCACCCCTCAAGAGACCCAGTACTTC	TRBV28	NA	TRBJ2-5	NA
CASSPRYWGNTEAFF	TGTGCCAGCTCACCACGCTATTGGGGCAACACTGAAGCTTTCTTT	TRBV18	NA	TRBJ1-1	NA
CASSPIKQGDYGYTF	TGTGCCAGCAGCCCTATAAAACAGGGAGACTATGGCTACACCTTC	TRBV2	NA	TRBJ1-2	NA
CASSGPQGLTTRSYNSPLHF	TGTGCCAGCAGCGGACCACAGGGCCTCACTACCCGCTCCTATAATTCACCCCTCCACTTT	TRBV7-2	many	TRBJ1-6	NA
CAIRGPASGGDYGYTF	TGTGCCATCAGGGGGCCAGCCTCCGGGGGAGACTATGGCTACACCTTC	TRBV10-3	NA	TRBJ1-2	NA
CTSRRGNTEAFF	TGTACCAGCCGCAGGGGAAACACTGAAGCTTTCTTT	TRBV7-4	NA	TRBJ1-1	NA
CASRPGHWGTDTQYF	TGCGCCAGCAGACCCGGACATTGGGGCACAGATACGCAGTATTTT	TRBV4-1	NA	TRBJ2-3	NA
CASSQDPRGAGEKLFF	TGCGCCAGCAGCCAAGATCCCCGGGGCGCGGGGGAAAAACTGTTTTTT	TRBV4-1	NA	TRBJ1-4	NA
CASSLFDFFSGNTIYF	TGTGCCAGCAGTTTATTCGACTTCTTCTCTGGAAACACCATATATTTT	TRBV12-3/TRBV12-4	many	TRBJ1-3	NA
CASSSDRGKGTEAFF	TGCGCCAGCAGCTCCGACAGGGGAAAGGGGACTGAAGCTTTCTTT	TRBV4-1	NA	TRBJ1-1	TRBD1
CTSSLDGGGVNTGELFF	TGTACCAGCAGCTTAGATGGAGGGGGGGTAAACACCGGGGAGCTGTTTTTT	TRBV7-6	NA	TRBJ2-2	NA
CASSQVRGTGYSGANVLTF	TGTGCCAGCAGCCAAGTCCGTGGGACAGGATACTCTGGGGCCAACGTCCTGACTTTC	TRBV3-1	NA	TRBJ2-6	TRBD1
CASSFEGINQPQHF	TGTGCCAGCAGTTTCGAAGGAATTAATCAGCCCCAGCATTTT	TRBV2	few	TRBJ1-5	NA
CASRPTSVRTDTQYF	TGTGCCAGCAGACCGACTAGCGTACGTACAGATACGCAGTATTTT	TRBV12-3/TRBV12-4	few	TRBJ2-3	TRBD2
CASSVSSPQAGDPLSGANVLTF	TGTGCCAGCAGCGTAAGTTCCCCTCAAGCGGGGGACCCTCTCTCTGGGGCCAACGTCCTGACTTTC	TRBV7-4	NA	TRBJ2-6	TRBD2
CASRGQGVNSPLHF	TGTGCCAGCAGGGGACAGGGGGTCAATTCACCCCTCCACTTT	TRBV25-1	NA	TRBJ1-6	TRBD1
CASSVGAGEGVGTEAFF	TGTGCCAGCTCCGTAGGGGCAGGGGAGGGGGTCGGCACTGAAGCTTTCTTT	TRBV9	few	TRBJ1-1	NA
CASSQIIGTDTQYF	TGCGCCAGCAGCCAAATTATTGGCACAGATACGCAGTATTTT	TRBV4-1	NA	TRBJ2-3	NA
CASSLLARGRYNEQFF	TGTGCCAGCAGCTTGCTGGCCAGGGGCAGGTACAATGAGCAGTTCTTC	TRBV7-6	many	TRBJ2-1	NA
CASSLNPRGSSYNEQFF	TGTGCCAGCAGCTTAAATCCCAGGGGGTCCTCCTACAATGAGCAGTTCTTC	TRBV7-9	few	TRBJ2-1	TRBD1
CSVDDRTSGGNNEQFF	TGCAGCGTTGATGACCGGACTAGCGGAGGTAACAATGAGCAGTTCTTC	TRBV29-1	NA	TRBJ2-1	TRBD2
CASSYGQEYNEQFF	TGTGCCAGCAGTTATGGACAGGAATACAATGAGCAGTTCTTC	TRBV13	few	TRBJ2-1	TRBD1
CASSPDLYF	TGTGCCAGCAGTCCCGACCTATATTTT	TRBV7-9	NA	TRBJ1-3	NA
CASSFSTGNEKLFF	TGCGCCAGCAGCTTTTCGACAGGGAATGAAAAACTGTTTTTT	TRBV5-1	few	TRBJ1-4	TRBD1
CATSRAGTVYNEQFF	TGTGCCACCAGCAGAGCCGGGACAGTGTACAATGAGCAGTTCTTC	TRBV15	NA	TRBJ2-1	TRBD1
CSVEGGNTEAFF	TGCAGCGTTGAGGGCGGGAACACTGAAGCTTTCTTT	TRBV29-1	NA	TRBJ1-1	NA
CASSQDGVVGSYNEQFF	TGCGCCAGCAGCCAAGATGGGGTTGTGGGCTCCTACAATGAGCAGTTCTTC	TRBV4-1	many	TRBJ2-1	NA
CASSVDPLVGQPQHF	TGTGCCAGCAGTGTCGACCCCCTGGTGGGTCAGCCCCAGCATTTT	TRBV7-6	few	TRBJ1-5	NA
CASSGSSGGHTEAFF	TGTGCCAGCAGCGGCTCCTCAGGGGGACACACTGAAGCTTTCTTT	TRBV6-4	few	TRBJ1-1	TRBD1
CASSSGGSGLEETQYF	TGTGCCAGCAGCTCTGGGGGGTCGGGGTTGGAGGAGACCCAGTACTTC	TRBV7-6	few	TRBJ2-5	NA
CASSGNNNEQFF	TGTGCCAGCAGCGGAAACAACAATGAGCAGTTCTTC	TRBV13	NA	TRBJ2-1	NA
CASSFLSGGSNQPQHF	TGTGCCAGCAGTTTCCTTAGCGGTGGCAGCAATCAGCCCCAGCATTTT	TRBV27	NA	TRBJ1-5	NA
CASSFLAGGLDEQFF	TGTGCCAGCAGTTTCCTAGCGGGGGGGCTCGATGAGCAGTTCTTC	TRBV27	NA	TRBJ2-1	TRBD2
CASSYSFLPGRGYGYTF	TGTGCCAGCAGTTACTCGTTTCTCCCAGGGCGGGGCTATGGCTACACCTTC	TRBV6-5	many	TRBJ1-2	NA
CASRPPGGGTEAFF	TGTGCCAGCAGACCTCCTGGAGGGGGGACTGAAGCTTTCTTT	TRBV12-3/TRBV12-4	few	TRBJ1-1	NA
CASSLVTSNQPQHF	TGTGCCAGCAGCTTAGTTACTAGCAATCAGCCCCAGCATTTT	TRBV7-6	NA	TRBJ1-5	NA